This T cell receptor beta chain was found in a study of OX40 agonist ivuxolimab in advanced cancers. Across the study: Patients received the agonistic anti-OX40 (CD134) antibody ivuxolimab. Allowance was made for prior anti-PD-1, anti-PD-L1 or anti-CTLA-4 therapy, and 40% to 45% had some.

Trimming removed 6 bases at V and 4 bases at J, with 9 bases between. The germline V gene has CDR1 MNHEY and CDR2 SMNVEV (reference sequence). The CDR3 totals 12 residues. TCRdb's table, derived via immunoSEQ multiplex PCR, lists solely in-frame clones and lacks some. In the table there are fewer than 85,000 clones, 85% to 95% of which are singletons. This clone appeared once. People who had autoimmune disease history or systemic immunosuppression were excluded. The chain is built from TRBV27 and TRBJ1-2, with a possible D match to TRBD1 (6 bases). This material consisted of CD4+ or CD8+ T cells sorted from blood, taken in a trial of the OX40 agonist ivuxolimab. The receptor was derived from an adult with an advanced solid tumor such as melanoma, head and neck, liver or kidney cancer. The DNA for the CDR3 is TGTGCCAGCAGCCAGGGGCGCTATGGCTACACCTTC. Encoded protein: CASSQGRYGYTF.